There are a few counts of the clone carrying this T cell receptor beta chain. What it recognizes is unknown. Preparation of TCR beta libraries was done by quantitative 5'-RACE with molecular barcodes. TCRdb passed the 5' RACE reads through MiXCR, listing each CDR3 protein once. Among 180,000 or so distinct CDR3 sequences listed, around a tenth were seen once. The record originates from a study of CD8 T cells in ankylosing spondylitis. Study conclusions and caveats: Eight or nine highly homologous variants made up a TCR beta motif that seemed to typify ankylosing spondylitis blood.

The CDR3 length is 15 residues. Trimming took 3 bases from V and 10 from J; bases not matched to a gene: 6. Looked up from germline, CDR1 is LNHDA and CDR2 is SQIVND (reference sequence). The sequencing input was blood, either unsorted or a sorted T cell fraction (not recorded which). The receptor was isolated from a male donor with ankylosing spondylitis or in good health (not recorded which). The chain carries TRBV19 and TRBJ1-6; 10 nucleotides line up with TRBD1. The CDR3 DNA sequence: TGTGCCAGTAGTATTCAGGGGACAGGGGAATCACCCCTCCACTTT. It is translated as CASSIQGTGESPLHF. The whole variable domain, remainder taken from reference TRBV19 and TRBJ1-6, is DGGITQSPKYLFRKEGQNVTLSCEQNLNHDAMYWYRQDPGQGLRLIYYSQIVNDFQKGDIAEGYSVSREKKESFPLTVTSAQKNPTAFYLCASSIQGTGESPLHFGNGTRLTVT.